This is a list of T cell receptor beta chains from one sample in a study of T cell responses to AZD1222 COVID-19 vaccine. TCRdb's copy holds only in-frame clones and misses some; the assay was immunoSEQ multiplex PCR. The sample comprises some 120,000 clones, around 90% of which are singletons, and around 30% rests with the top ten. This specimen consisted of peripheral blood, obtained on day 0 of AZD1222 vaccination. The receptors originated from an adult in good health. Each CDR3 is given with its conserved first and last residue. Each record gives: clone size, D gene, V gene, CDR3 protein. A D gene is named only where the DNA matches it firmly. Not every row has a clone size; where given, it reads once, few, many or a size class.

few | TRBD2 | TRBV5-4 | CASSIAGSYNEQFF
NA | TRBD1 | TRBV7-9 | CASSLGPPSGGRQAFF
NA | NA | TRBV5-5 | CASSPGQGTSGNTGELFF
once | TRBD1 | TRBV7-9 | CASSSQGPDTQYF
NA | NA | TRBV4-2 | CASSQAVSSNYGYTF
once | TRBD1 | TRBV19 | CASRDRGQGNEKLFF
NA | NA | TRBV27 | CASSSGLDTQYF
once | NA | TRBV29-1 | CSVGKGAGNTIYF
NA | NA | TRBV5-4 | CASSFFGGLTDTQYF
NA | NA | TRBV10-3 | CAISGAITDGSEAFF
once | NA | TRBV18 | CASSPLNTEAFF
NA | TRBD2 | TRBV3-1/TRBV3-2 | CASSPGLAGRGSYNEQFF
NA | TRBD1 | TRBV7-9 | CASSPGTGQETQYF